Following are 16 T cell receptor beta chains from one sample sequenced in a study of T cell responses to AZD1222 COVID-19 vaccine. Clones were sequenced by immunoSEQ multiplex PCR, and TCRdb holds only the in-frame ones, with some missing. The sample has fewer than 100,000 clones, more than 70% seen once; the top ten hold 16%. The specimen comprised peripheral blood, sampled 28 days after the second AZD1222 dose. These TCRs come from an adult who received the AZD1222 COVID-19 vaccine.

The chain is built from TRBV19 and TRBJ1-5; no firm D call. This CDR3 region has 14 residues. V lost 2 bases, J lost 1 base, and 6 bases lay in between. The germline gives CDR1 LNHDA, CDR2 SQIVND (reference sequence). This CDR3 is CASSIMGSNQPQHF. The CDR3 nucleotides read TGTGCCAGTAGTATAATGGGGAGCAATCAGCCCCAGCATTTT.

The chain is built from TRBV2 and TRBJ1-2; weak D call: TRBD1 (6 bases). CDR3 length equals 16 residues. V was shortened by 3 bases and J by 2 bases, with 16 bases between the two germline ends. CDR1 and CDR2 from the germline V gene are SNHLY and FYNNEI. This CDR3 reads CASSDILGGPNYGYTF. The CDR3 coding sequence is TGTGCCAGCAGTGACATACTGGGGGGGCCGAACTATGGCTACACCTTC. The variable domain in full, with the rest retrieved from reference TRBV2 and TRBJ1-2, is EPEVTQTPSHQVTQMGQEVILRCVPISNHLYFYWYRQILGQKVEFLVSFYNNEISEKSEIFDDQFSVERPDGSNFTLKIRSTKLEDSAMYFCASSDILGGPNYGYTFGSGTRLTVV.

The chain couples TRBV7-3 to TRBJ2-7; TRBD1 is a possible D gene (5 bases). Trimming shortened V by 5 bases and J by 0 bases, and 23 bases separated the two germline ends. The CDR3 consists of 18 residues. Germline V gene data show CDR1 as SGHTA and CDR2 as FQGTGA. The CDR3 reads CASSTWGTGANNSYEQYF. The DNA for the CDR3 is TGTGCCAGCAGCACTTGGGGTACTGGGGCCAATAACTCCTACGAGCAGTACTTC.

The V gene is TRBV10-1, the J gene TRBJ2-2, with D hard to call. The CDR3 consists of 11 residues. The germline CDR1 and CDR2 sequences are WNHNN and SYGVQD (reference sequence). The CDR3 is CAAGDLGELFF. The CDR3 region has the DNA TGCGCAGCCGGCGATCTCGGGGAGCTGTTTTTT.

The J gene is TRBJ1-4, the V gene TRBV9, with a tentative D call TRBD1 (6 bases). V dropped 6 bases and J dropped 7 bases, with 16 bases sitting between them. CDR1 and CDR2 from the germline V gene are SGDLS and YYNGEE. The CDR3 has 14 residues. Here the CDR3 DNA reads TGTGCCAGCACAGGGACATCGAGGGGTGAAAAACTGTTTTTT. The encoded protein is CASTGTSRGEKLFF.

The CDR3: CASSYTYLRTYEQYF. The DNA for the CDR3 is TGTGCCAGCAGTTACACATACCTAAGAACCTACGAGCAGTACTTC. The chain is built from TRBV6-5 and TRBJ2-7; D unresolved. This CDR3 has 15 amino acids. Germline assignment: CDR1 MNHEY and CDR2 SVGAGI. Deletions cut 2 bases from V and 2 bases from J, with 13 bases between.

CDR3 nucleotide sequence: TGTGCCAGCAGCCACCCGACAGGGGGTGTCGATTGGGAGCAGTTCTTC. Encoded protein: CASSHPTGGVDWEQFF. The V and J genes are TRBV3-1 (or the pseudogene TRBV3-2) and TRBJ2-1, with 9 positions matching TRBD1. CDR1 and CDR2 (germline): LGHDT, YNNKEL (reference sequence). The CDR3 length is 16 residues. The V gene end was trimmed by 3 bases and the J gene end by 10 bases; junction bases not matched to a gene: 13.

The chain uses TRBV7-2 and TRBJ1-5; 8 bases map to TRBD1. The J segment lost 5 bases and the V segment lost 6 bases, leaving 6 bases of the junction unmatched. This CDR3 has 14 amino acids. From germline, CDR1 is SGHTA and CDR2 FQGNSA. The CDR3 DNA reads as TGTGCCAGCAGTCCCACAGGGGGATATCAGCCCCAGCATTTT. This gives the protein CASSPTGGYQPQHF.

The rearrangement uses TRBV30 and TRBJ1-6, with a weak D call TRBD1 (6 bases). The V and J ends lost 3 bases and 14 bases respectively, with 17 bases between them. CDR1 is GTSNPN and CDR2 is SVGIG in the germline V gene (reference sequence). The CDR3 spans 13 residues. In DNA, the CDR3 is TGTGCCTGGAGCGTATCCAACAGGGCAGCCCTCCACTTT. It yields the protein CAWSVSNRAALHF.

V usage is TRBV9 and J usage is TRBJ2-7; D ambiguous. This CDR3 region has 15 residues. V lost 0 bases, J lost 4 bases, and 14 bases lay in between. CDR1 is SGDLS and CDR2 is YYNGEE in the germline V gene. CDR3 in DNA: TGTGCCAGCAGCGTAGCGCTAGACCCTGTGTACGAGCAGTACTTC. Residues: CASSVALDPVYEQYF.

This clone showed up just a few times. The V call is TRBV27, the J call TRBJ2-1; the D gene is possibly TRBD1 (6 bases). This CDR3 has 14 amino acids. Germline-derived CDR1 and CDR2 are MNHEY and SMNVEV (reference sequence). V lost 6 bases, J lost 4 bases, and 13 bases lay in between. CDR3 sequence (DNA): TGTGCCAGCAGGATGACAGGAGTTTACAATGAGCAGTTCTTC. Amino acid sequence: CASRMTGVYNEQFF.

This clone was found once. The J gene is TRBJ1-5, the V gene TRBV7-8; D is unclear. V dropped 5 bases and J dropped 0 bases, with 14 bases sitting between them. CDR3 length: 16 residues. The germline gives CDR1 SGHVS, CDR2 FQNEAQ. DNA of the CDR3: TGTGCCAGCAGCCTAGGCCGAGCTCCTAGCAATCAGCCCCAGCATTTT. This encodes CASSLGRAPSNQPQHF.

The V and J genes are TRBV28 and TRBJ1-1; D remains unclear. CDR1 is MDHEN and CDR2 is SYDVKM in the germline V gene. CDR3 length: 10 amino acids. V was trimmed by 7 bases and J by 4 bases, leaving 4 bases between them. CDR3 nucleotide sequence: TGTGCCAGCATTGGCACTGAAGCTTTCTTT. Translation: CASIGTEAFF.

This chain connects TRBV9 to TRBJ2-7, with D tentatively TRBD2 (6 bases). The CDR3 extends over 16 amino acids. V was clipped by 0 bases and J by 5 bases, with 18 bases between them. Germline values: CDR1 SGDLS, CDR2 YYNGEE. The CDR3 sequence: CASSVDSGWGLHEQYF. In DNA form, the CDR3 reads TGTGCCAGCAGCGTAGACTCGGGATGGGGACTCCACGAGCAGTACTTC.

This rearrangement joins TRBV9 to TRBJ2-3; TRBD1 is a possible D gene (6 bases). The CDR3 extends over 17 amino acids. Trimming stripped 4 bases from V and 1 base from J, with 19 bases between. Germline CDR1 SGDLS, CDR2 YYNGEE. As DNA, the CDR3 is TGTGCCAGCAGCTCCCGGACAGACCCGAGGGGCACAGATACGCAGTATTTT. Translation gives CASSSRTDPRGTDTQYF.

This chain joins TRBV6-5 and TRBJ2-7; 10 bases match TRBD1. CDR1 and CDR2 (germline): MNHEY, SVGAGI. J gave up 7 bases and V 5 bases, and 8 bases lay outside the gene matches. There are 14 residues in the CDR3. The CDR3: CASSREGQGREQYF. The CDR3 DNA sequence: TGTGCCAGCAGTCGCGAGGGACAGGGGAGGGAGCAGTACTTC.